The clone carrying this T cell receptor (beta chain) was counted between two and nine times. Its antigen remains unidentified. Described time point: patch test 2, 6 weeks after DPC sensitization. Treatment denoted: therapeutic diphenylcyclopropenone sensitization with weekly scalp DPC. Germline V gene lookup returns CDR1 SQVTM and CDR2 ANQGSEA. The CDR3 sequence is 13 residues long. V was shortened by 2 bases and J by 0 bases, with 7 bases between the two germline ends. This entry is derived from a study of human T cells and chemical hapten exposure. Across the study: After 6 days, upper back 0.01% DPC patch tests were scored.

Methods used by the authors: A typical sample had roughly 96,000 TCRs, with roughly 20,000 to 700,000 overall. Each CDR3 protein gets one entry after TCRdb re-called the RACE reads with MiXCR. The authors' filters were not applied to this entry. The sample includes about 73,000 distinct CDR3 sequences, over 6.5% of them seen just once. Findings and caveats of the study: It was expanded TCRs that formed significantly more large CDR3 similarity clusters than controls did.

Sample: whole blood, taken in connection with sensitization to the hapten diphenylcyclopropenone (DPC). J is TRBJ1-1 and V is TRBV29-1, with D uncertain. This TCR derives from a woman in her forties or fifties with alopecia areata. Some clones in this sample may be carry-over from other donors' samples. The CDR3 DNA reads TGCAGCGTTGAAAGAGAGCTGAACACTGAAGCTTTCTTT. Residues: CSVERELNTEAFF.